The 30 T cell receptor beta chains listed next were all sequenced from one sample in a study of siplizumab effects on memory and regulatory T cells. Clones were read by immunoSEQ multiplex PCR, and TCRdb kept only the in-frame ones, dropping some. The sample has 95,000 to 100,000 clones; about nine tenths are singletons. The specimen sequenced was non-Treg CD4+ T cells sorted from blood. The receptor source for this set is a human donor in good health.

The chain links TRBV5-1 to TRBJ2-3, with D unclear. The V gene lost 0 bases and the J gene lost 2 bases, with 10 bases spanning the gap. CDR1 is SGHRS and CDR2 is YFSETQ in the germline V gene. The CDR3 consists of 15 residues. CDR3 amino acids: CASSLAARNTDTQYF. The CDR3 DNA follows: TGCGCCAGCAGCTTGGCGGCAAGGAACACAGATACGCAGTATTTT.

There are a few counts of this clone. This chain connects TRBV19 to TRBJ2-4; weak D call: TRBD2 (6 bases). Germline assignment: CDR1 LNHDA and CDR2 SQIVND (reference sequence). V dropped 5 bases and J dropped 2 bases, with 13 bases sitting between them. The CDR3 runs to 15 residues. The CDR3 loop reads CASSDAGWSKNIQYF. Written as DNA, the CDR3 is TGTGCCAGTAGTGACGCGGGATGGTCCAAAAACATTCAGTACTTC.

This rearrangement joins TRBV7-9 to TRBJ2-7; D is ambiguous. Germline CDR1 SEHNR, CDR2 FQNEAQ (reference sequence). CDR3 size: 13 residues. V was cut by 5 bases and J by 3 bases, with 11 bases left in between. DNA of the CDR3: TGTGCCAGCAGCCCCGGGTCCCACTACGAGCAGTACTTC. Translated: CASSPGSHYEQYF.

The CDR3 DNA sequence: TGTGCCAGTAGTTATGCAGGGGGCAACTCCTACGAGCAGTACTTC. It is translated as CASSYAGGNSYEQYF. J is TRBJ2-7 and V is TRBV19; 8 bases line up with TRBD1. Trimming at V came to 5 bases and at J to 0 bases, leaving 6 bases not matched to a gene. The CDR3 consists of 15 residues. Germline CDR1 LNHDA, CDR2 SQIVND (reference sequence).

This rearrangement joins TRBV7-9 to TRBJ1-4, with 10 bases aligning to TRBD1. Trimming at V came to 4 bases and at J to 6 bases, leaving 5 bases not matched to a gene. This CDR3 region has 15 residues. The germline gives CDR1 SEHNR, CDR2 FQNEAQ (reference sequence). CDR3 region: CASSSGQGVDEKLFF. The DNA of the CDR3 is TGTGCCAGCAGCTCCGGACAGGGGGTCGATGAAAAACTGTTTTTT.

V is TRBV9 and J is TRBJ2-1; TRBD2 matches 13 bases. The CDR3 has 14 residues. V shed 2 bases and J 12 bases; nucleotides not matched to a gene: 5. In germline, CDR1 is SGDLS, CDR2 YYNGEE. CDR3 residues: CASSVGTSGTSQFF. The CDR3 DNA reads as TGTGCCAGCAGCGTGGGGACTAGCGGGACGTCGCAGTTCTTC.

CDR3 coding DNA: TGCGCCAGCAGCTTGGTGACTAGCGGAGACTACGAGCAGTACTTC. Its protein product is CASSLVTSGDYEQYF. The V gene is TRBV5-1, the J gene TRBJ2-7, with TRBD2 identical over 9 bases. CDR3 length equals 15 residues. V shed 0 bases, J shed 3 bases, and the junction held 4 bases outside the gene matches. Germline CDR1 reads SGHRS; CDR2 reads YFSETQ.

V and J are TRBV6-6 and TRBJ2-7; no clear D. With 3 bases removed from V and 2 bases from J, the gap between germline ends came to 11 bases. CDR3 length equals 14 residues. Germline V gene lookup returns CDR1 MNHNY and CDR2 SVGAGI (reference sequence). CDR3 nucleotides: TGTGCCAGCAGTTATGAAAGGGTGACCTACGAGCAGTACTTC. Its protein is CASSYERVTYEQYF.

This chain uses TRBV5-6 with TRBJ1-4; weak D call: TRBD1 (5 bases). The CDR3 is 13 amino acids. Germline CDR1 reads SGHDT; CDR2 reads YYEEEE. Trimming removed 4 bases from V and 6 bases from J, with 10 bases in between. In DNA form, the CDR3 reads TGTGCCAGCAGCCCGGGGACGCATGAAAAACTGTTTTTT. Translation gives CASSPGTHEKLFF.

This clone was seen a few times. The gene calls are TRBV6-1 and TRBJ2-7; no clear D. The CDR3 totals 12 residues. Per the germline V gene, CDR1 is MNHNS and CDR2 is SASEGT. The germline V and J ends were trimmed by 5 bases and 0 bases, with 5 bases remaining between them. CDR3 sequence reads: CASSLSSYEQYF. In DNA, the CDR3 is TGTGCCAGCAGTCTCAGCTCCTACGAGCAGTACTTC.

DNA for the CDR3: TGTGCCAGTAGTATGCCCCCAGGACCGAACACCGGGGAGCTGTTTTTT. Protein product: CASSMPPGPNTGELFF. V and J are TRBV19 and TRBJ2-2; no reliable D call. Per the germline V gene, CDR1 is LNHDA and CDR2 is SQIVND (reference sequence). CDR3 length: 16 amino acids. Trimming removed 3 bases from V and 0 bases from J, with 11 bases in between.

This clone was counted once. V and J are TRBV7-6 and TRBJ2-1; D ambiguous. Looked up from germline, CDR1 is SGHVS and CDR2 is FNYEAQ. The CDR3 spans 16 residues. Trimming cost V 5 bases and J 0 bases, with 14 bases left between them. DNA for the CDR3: TGTGCCAGCAGCATACGAACTACCAGCTCCTACAATGAGCAGTTCTTC. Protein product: CASSIRTTSSYNEQFF.

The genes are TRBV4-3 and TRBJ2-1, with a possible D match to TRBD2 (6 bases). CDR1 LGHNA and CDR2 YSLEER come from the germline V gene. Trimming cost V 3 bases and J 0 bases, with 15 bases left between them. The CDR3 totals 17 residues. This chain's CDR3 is CASSQVWGAGSYNEQFF. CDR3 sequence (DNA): TGCGCCAGCAGCCAGGTTTGGGGAGCGGGCTCCTACAATGAGCAGTTCTTC.

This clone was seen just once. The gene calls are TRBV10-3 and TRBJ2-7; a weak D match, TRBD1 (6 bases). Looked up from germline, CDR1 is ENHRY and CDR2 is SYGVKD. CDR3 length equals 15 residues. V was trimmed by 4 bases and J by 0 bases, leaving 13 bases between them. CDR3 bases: TGTGCCATCAGTGCGGGACACATAAACTCCTACGAGCAGTACTTC. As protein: CAISAGHINSYEQYF.

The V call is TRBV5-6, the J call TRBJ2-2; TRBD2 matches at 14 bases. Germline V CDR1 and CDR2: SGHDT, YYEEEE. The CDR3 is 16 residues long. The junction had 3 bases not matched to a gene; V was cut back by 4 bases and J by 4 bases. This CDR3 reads CASSLGLAGATGELFF. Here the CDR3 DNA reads TGTGCCAGCAGCCTGGGACTAGCGGGAGCCACCGGGGAGCTGTTTTTT. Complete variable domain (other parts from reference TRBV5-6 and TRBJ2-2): DAGVTQSPTHLIKTRGQQVTLRCSPKSGHDTVSWYQQALGQGPQFIFQYYEEEERQRGNFPDRFSGHQFPNYSSELNVNALLLGDSALYLCASSLGLAGATGELFFGEGSRLTVL.

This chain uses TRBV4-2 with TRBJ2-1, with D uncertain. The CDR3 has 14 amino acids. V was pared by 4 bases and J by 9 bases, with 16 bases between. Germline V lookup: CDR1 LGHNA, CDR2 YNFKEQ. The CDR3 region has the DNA TGTGCCAGCAGCCCCCTAACCTCGGCGGCTGAGCAGTTCTTC. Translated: CASSPLTSAAEQFF.

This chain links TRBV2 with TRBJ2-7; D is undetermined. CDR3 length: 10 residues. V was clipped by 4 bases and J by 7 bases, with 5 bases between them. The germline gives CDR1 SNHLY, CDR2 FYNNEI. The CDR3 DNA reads TGTGCCAGCAGTGGGCGAGAGCAGTACTTC. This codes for CASSGREQYF.

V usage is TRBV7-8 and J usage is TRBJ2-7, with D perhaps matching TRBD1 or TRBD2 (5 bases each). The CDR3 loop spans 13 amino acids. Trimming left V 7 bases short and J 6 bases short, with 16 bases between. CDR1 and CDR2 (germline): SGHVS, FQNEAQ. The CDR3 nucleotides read TGTGCCAGCATCCAAAAGGTGGGGGTCGAGCAGTACTTC. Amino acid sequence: CASIQKVGVEQYF.

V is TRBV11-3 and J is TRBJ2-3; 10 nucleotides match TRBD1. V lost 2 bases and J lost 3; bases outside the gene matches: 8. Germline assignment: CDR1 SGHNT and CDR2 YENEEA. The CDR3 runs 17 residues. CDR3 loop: CASSLSSGTGETDTQYF. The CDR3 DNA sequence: TGTGCCAGCAGCTTATCCTCCGGGACAGGGGAAACAGATACGCAGTATTTT. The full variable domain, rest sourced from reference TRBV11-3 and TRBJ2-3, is EAGVVQSPRYKIIEKKQPVAFWCNPISGHNTLYWYLQNLGQGPELLIRYENEEAVDDSQLPKDRFSAERLKGVDSTLKIQPAELGDSAVYLCASSLSSGTGETDTQYFGPGTRLTVL.

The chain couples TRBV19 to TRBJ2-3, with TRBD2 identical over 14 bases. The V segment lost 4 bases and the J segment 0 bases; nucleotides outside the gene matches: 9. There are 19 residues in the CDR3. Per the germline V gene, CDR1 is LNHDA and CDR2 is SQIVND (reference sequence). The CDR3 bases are TGTGCCAGTAGTAACCCTCGACTAGCGGGAGGGCCGAGCACAGATACGCAGTATTTT. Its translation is CASSNPRLAGGPSTDTQYF.

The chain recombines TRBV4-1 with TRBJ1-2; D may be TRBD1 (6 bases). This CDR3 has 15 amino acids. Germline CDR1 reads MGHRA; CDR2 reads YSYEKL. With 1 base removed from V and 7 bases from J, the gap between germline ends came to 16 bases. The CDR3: CASSQAFDRTIGYTF. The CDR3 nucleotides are TGCGCCAGCAGCCAAGCTTTTGACAGGACTATTGGCTACACCTTC.

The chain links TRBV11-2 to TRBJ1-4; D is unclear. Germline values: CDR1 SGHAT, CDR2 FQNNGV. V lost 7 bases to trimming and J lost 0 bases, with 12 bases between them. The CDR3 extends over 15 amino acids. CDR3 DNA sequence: TGTGCCAGCACCTCTTCAAGGGCAACTAATGAAAAACTGTTTTTT. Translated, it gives CASTSSRATNEKLFF.

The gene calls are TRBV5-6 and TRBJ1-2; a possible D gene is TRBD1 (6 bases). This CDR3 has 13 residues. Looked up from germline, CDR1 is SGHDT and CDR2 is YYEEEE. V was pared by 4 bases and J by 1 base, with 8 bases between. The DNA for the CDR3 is TGTGCCAGCAGCGTGGACAGTAACTATGGCTACACCTTC. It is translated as CASSVDSNYGYTF.

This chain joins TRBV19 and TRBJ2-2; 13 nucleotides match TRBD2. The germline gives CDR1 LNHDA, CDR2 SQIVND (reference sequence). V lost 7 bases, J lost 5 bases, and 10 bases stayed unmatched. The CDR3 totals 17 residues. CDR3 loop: CASKSRGTSGNTGELFF. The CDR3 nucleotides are TGTGCCAGTAAAAGCAGAGGGACTAGCGGGAATACCGGGGAGCTGTTTTTT.

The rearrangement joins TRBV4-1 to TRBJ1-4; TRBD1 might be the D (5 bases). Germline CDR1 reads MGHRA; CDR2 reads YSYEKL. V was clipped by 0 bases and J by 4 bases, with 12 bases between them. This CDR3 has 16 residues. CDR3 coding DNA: TGCGCCAGCAGCCAAGAAGGAGTAAGGGGTAATGAAAAACTGTTTTTT. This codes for CASSQEGVRGNEKLFF.

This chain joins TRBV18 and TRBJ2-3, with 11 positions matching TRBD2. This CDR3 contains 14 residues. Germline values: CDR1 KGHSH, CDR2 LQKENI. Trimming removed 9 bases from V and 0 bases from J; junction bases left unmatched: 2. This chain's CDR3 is CASLAGGSTDTQYF. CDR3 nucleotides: TGTGCCAGTTTAGCGGGAGGGAGCACAGATACGCAGTATTTT. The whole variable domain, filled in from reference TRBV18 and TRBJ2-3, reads NAGVMQNPRHLVRRRGQEARLRCSPMKGHSHVYWYRQLPEEGLKFMVYLQKENIIDESGMPKERFSAEFPKEGPSILRIQQVVRGDSAAYFCASLAGGSTDTQYFGPGTRLTVL.

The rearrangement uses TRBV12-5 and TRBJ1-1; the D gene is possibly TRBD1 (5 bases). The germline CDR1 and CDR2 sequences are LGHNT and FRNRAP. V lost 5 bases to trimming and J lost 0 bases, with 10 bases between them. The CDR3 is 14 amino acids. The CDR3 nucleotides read TGTGCTAGTGGTAAGACAGAGGTGAACACTGAAGCTTTCTTT. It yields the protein CASGKTEVNTEAFF.

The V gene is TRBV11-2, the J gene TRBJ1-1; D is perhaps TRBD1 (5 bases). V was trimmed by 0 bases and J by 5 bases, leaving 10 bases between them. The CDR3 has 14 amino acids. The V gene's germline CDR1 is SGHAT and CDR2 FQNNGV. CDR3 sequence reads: CASSLDQGGTEAFF. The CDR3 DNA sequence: TGTGCCAGCAGCTTAGATCAGGGCGGGACTGAAGCTTTCTTT.

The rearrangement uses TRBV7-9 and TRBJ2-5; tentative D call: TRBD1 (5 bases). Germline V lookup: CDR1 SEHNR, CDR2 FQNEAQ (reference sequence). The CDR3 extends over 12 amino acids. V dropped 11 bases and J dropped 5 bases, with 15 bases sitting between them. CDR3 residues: CAGTTGRETQYF. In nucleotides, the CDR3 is TGTGCCGGTACAACAGGAAGGGAGACCCAGTACTTC.

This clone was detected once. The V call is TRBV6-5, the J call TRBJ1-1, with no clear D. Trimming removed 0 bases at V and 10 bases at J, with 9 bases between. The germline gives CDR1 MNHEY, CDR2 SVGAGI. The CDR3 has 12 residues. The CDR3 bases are TGTGCCAGCAGTTACTCTAACGTGGGAGCTTTCTTT. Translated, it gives CASSYSNVGAFF.